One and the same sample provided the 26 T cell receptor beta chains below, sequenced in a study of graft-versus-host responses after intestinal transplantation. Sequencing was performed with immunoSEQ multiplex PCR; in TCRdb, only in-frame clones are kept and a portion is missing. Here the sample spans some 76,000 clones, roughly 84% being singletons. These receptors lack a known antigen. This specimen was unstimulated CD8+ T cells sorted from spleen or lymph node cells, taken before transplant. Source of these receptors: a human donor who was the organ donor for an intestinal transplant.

CDR3 DNA: TGTGCCAGCAGTGAAAGCCTGGCCTACGAGCAGTACTTC. Encoded protein: CASSESLAYEQYF. This chain connects TRBV6-1 to TRBJ2-7; D is uncertain. The V and J ends lost 2 bases and 2 bases respectively, with 7 bases between them. Germline V gene lookup returns CDR1 MNHNS and CDR2 SASEGT. The CDR3 runs 13 residues.

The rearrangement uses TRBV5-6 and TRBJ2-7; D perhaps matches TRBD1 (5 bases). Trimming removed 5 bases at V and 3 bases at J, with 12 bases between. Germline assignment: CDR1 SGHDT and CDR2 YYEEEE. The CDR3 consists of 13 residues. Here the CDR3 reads CASRGPQGYEQYF. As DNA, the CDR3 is TGTGCCAGCAGAGGTCCGCAGGGCTACGAGCAGTACTTC.

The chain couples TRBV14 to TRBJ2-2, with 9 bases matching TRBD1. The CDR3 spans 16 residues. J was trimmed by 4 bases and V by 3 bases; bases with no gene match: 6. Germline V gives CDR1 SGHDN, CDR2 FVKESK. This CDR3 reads CASSHRGDRVTGELFF. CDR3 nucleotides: TGTGCCAGCAGCCACCGAGGGGACAGGGTCACCGGGGAGCTGTTTTTT.

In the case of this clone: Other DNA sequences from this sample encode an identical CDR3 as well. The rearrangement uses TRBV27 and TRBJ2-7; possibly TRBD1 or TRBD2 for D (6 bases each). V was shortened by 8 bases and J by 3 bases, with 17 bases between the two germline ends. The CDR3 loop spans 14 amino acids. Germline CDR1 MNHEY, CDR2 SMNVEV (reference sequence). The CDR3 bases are TGTGCCAGCTCCCTGGGGGGCCCCTTCTACGAGCAGTACTTC. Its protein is CASSLGGPFYEQYF.

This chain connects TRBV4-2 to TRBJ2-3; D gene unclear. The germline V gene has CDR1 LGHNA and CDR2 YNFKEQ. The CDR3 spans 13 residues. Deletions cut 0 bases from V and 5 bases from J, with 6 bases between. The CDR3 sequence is CASSQESGDTQYF. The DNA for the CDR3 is TGTGCCAGCAGCCAAGAATCCGGAGATACGCAGTATTTT.

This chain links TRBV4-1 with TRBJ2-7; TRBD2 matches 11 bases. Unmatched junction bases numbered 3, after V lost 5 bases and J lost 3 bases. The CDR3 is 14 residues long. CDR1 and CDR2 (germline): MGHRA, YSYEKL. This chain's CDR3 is CASSYSGGDYEQYF. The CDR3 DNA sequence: TGCGCCAGCAGCTATAGCGGGGGGGACTACGAGCAGTACTTC.

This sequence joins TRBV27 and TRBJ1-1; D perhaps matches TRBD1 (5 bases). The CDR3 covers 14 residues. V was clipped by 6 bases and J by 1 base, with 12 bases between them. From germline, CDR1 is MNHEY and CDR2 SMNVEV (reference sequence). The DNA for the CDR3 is TGTGCCAGCAGCCTAGTCCAGGGGAACACTGAAGCTTTCTTT. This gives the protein CASSLVQGNTEAFF.

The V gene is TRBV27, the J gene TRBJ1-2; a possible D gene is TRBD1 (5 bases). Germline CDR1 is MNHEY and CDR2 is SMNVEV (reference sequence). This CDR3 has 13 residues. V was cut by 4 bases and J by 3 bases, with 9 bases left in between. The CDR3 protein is CASSSGPYYGYTF. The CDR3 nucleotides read TGTGCCAGCAGTTCGGGACCATACTATGGCTACACCTTC.

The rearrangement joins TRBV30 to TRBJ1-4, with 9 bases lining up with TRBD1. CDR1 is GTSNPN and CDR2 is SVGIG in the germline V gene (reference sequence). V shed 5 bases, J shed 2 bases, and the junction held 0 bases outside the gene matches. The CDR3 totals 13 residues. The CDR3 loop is CAWGTGTNEKLFF. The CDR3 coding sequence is TGTGCCTGGGGGACAGGGACTAATGAAAAACTGTTTTTT. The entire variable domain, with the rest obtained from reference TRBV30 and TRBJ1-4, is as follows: SQTIHQWPATLVQPVGSPLSLECTVEGTSNPNLYWYRQAAGRGLQLLFYSVGIGQISSEVPQNLSASRPQDRQFILSSKKLLLSDSGFYLCAWGTGTNEKLFFGSGTQLSVL.

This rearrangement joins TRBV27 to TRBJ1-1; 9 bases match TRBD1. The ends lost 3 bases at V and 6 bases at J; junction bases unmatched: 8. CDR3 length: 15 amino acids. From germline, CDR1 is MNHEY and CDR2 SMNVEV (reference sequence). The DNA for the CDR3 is TGTGCCAGCAGTTTCCTCGGGACAGGGTCCTCTGAAGCTTTCTTT. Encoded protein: CASSFLGTGSSEAFF.

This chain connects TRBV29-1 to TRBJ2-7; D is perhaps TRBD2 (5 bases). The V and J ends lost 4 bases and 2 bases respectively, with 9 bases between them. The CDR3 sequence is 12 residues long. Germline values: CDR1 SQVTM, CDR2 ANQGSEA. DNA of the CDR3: TGCAGCGTTGCTGGGAGCCCCTACGAGCAGTACTTC. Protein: CSVAGSPYEQYF.

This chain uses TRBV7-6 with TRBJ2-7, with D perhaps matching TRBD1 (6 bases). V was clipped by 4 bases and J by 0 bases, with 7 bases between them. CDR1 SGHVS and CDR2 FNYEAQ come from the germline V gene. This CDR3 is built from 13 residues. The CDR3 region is CASSWDTSYEQYF. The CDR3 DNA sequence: TGTGCCAGCAGCTGGGACACCTCCTACGAGCAGTACTTC.

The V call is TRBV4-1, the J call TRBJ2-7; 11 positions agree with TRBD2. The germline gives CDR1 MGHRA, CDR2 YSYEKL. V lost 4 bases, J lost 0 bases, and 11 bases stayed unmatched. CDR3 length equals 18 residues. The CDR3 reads CASSLLTSGTTNSYEQYF. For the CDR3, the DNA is TGCGCCAGCAGCCTTCTGACTAGCGGGACTACAAACTCCTACGAGCAGTACTTC.

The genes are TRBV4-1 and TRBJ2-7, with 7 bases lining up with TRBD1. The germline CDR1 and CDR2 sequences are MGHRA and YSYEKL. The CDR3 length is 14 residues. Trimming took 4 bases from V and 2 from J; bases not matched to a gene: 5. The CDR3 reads CASSLTGSPYEQYF. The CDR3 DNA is TGCGCCAGCAGCCTGACAGGGAGCCCCTACGAGCAGTACTTC.

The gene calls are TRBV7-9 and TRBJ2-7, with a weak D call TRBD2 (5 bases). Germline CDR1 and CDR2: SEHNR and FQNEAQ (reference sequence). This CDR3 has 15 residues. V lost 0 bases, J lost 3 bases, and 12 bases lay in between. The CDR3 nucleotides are TGTGCCAGCAGCTTAGCGCTAGGACTCCGCTACGAGCAGTACTTC. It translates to CASSLALGLRYEQYF.

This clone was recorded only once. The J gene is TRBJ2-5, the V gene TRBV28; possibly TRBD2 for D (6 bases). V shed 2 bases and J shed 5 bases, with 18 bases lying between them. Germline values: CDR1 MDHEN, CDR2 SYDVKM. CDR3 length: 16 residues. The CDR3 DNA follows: TGTGCCAGCAGTTTACTCTCTGAGGCAGGGAGGGAGACCCAGTACTTC. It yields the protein CASSLLSEAGRETQYF.

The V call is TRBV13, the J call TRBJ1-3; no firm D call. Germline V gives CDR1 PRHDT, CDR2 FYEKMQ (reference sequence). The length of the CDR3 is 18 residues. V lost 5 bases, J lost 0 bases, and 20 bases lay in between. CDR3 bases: TGTGCCAGCAGCGACTCAGGCGCCCACTACAGCTCTGGAAACACCATATATTTT. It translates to CASSDSGAHYSSGNTIYF.

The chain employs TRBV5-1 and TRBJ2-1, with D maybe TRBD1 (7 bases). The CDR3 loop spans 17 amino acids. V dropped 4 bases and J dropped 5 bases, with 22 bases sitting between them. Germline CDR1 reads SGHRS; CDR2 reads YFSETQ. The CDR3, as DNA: TGCGCCAGCAGCCTGTATGTGACAGGGACTCTCCACAATGAGCAGTTCTTC. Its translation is CASSLYVTGTLHNEQFF.

CDR3 region: CASSPADRSSTDTQYF. CDR3 coding DNA: TGTGCCAGCTCACCGGCCGACAGGTCCTCCACAGATACGCAGTATTTT. The chain employs TRBV18 and TRBJ2-3; weak D call: TRBD1 (6 bases). The CDR3 consists of 16 residues. Per germline, CDR1 KGHSH and CDR2 LQKENI. V shed 3 bases and J shed 2 bases, with 15 bases lying between them.

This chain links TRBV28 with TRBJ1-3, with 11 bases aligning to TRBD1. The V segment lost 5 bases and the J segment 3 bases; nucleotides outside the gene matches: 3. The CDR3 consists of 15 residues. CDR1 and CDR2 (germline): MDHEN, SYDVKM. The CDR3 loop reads CASSGQGADGNTIYF. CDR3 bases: TGTGCCAGCAGTGGACAGGGGGCTGATGGAAACACCATATATTTT.

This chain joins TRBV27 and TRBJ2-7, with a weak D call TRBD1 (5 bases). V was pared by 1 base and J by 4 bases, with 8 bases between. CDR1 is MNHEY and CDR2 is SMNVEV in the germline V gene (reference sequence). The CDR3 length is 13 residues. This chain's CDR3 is CASSLLGPYEQYF. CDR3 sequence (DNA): TGTGCCAGCAGTTTATTGGGGCCTTACGAGCAGTACTTC.

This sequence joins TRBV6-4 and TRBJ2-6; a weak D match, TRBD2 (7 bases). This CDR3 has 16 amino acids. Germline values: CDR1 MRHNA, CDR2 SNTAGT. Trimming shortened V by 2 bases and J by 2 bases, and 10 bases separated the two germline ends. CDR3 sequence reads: CASSDGGAAGANVLTF. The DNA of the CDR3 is TGTGCCAGCAGTGACGGGGGGGCGGCTGGGGCCAACGTCCTGACTTTC.

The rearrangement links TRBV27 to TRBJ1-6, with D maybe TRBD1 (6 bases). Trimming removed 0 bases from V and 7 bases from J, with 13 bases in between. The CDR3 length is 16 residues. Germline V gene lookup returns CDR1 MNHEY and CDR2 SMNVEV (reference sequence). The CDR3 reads CASSLSETGRNSPLHF. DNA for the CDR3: TGTGCCAGCAGTTTATCGGAGACAGGCCGAAATTCACCCCTCCACTTT.

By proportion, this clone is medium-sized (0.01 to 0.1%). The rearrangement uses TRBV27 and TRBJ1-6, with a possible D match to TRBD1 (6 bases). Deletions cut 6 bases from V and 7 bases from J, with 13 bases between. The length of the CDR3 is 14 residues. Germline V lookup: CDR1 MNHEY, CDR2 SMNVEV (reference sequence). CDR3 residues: CASSPGTPNSPLHF. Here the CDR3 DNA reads TGTGCCAGCAGCCCCGGGACACCAAATTCACCCCTCCACTTT.

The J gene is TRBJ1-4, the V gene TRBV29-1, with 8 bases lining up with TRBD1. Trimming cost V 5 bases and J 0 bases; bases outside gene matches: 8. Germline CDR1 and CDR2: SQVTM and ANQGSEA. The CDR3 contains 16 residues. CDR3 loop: CSVSQDRGPTNEKLFF. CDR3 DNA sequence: TGCAGCGTTTCCCAAGACAGGGGCCCAACTAATGAAAAACTGTTTTTT. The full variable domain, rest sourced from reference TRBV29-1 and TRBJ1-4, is SAVISQKPSRDICQRGTSLTIQCQVDSQVTMMFWYRQQPGQSLTLIATANQGSEATYESGFVIDKFPISRPNLTFSTLTVSNMSPEDSSIYLCSVSQDRGPTNEKLFFGSGTQLSVL.

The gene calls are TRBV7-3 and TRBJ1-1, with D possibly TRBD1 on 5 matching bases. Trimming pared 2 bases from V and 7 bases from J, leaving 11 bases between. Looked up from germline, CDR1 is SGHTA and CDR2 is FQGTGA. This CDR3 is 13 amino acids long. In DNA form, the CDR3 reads TGTGCCAGCAGCTTAGGTCACAGGAATGAAGCTTTCTTT. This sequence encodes CASSLGHRNEAFF.